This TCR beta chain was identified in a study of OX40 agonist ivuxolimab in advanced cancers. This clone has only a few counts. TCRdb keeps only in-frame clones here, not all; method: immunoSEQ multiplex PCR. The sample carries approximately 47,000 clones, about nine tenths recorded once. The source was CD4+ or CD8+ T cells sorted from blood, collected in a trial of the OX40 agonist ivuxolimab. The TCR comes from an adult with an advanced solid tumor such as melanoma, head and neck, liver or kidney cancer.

The CDR3 region is CASSPGSGRDTIYF. The CDR3 DNA sequence: TGTGCCAGCTCACCGGGTTCGGGCAGAGACACCATATATTTT. The chain uses TRBV18 and TRBJ1-3; no clear D. Germline V gene data show CDR1 as KGHSH and CDR2 as LQKENI. The CDR3 has 14 amino acids. V lost 3 bases and J 8 bases, leaving 14 bases between the germline ends.